The 27 T cell receptor beta chains in this list originate from one sample, sequenced in a study of beta chain features in type 1 diabetes. General study points: Shorter TCRB CDR3s, moderately but significantly so, marked every one of the four CD4+ subsets in Type 1 diabetes patients.

The isolated RNA, all of it, was reverse transcribed, so expressed TCRB transcripts were what got sequenced. Here immunoSEQ multiplex PCR was the method, and the copy in TCRdb shows in-frame clones only, minus some. The sample shows 600,000 or so clones, about 14% of them seen only once. No antigen has been assigned to these receptors. The sequenced sample was naive CD4+ T cells from blood. The receptors stem from a man aged 18 to 29 with type 1 diabetes.

This clone has only one observation. V and J are TRBV4-3 and TRBJ2-4; D tentatively fits TRBD1 or TRBD2 (5 bases each). Trimming cost V 0 bases and J 1 base, with 13 bases left between them. The CDR3 is 17 residues long. Germline CDR1 reads LGHNA; CDR2 reads YSLEER. The CDR3 nucleotides read TGCGCCAGCAGCCAAGAGCCGGGGCCGAGGGCCAAAAACATTCAGTACTTC. This encodes CASSQEPGPRAKNIQYF.

As DNA, the CDR3 is TGTGCCAGCAGCCAAGAGTTCGGTCAGCCCCAGCATTTT. This sequence encodes CASSQEFGQPQHF. The V and J genes are TRBV4-2 and TRBJ1-5; D uncertain. Germline CDR1 LGHNA, CDR2 YNFKEQ. The CDR3 loop spans 13 amino acids. Trimming took 0 bases from V and 6 from J, leaving 6 bases between them.

This clone was picked up a small number of times. This chain connects TRBV2 to TRBJ1-1, with D possibly being TRBD1 (5 bases). CDR3 length: 13 amino acids. In germline, CDR1 is SNHLY, CDR2 FYNNEI. V was clipped by 7 bases and J by 2 bases, with 11 bases between them. CDR3: CASNGQPNTEAFF. DNA for the CDR3: TGTGCCAGCAACGGACAACCTAACACTGAAGCTTTCTTT.

The chain carries TRBV30 and TRBJ2-2; the D gene could be TRBD1 or TRBD2 (5 bases each). With 8 bases removed from V and 10 bases from J, the gap between germline ends came to 17 bases. The CDR3 extends over 12 amino acids. Germline assignment: CDR1 GTSNPN and CDR2 SVGIG (reference sequence). CDR3 residues: CARADGAVELFF. The DNA of the CDR3 is TGTGCCAGGGCAGACGGGGCGGTGGAGCTGTTTTTT.

Only a few counts were recorded for this clone. This chain uses TRBV14 with TRBJ2-7, with a possible D match to TRBD1 (6 bases). This CDR3 comprises 13 residues. CDR1 is SGHDN and CDR2 is FVKESK in the germline V gene. Trimming shortened V by 5 bases and J by 7 bases, and 15 bases separated the two germline ends. CDR3 residues: CASSFQGGLEQYF. CDR3 in DNA: TGTGCCAGCAGCTTCCAAGGGGGTTTAGAGCAGTACTTC.

This clone was counted many times. The chain carries TRBV7-9 and TRBJ2-5; TRBD2 agrees at 9 bases. Germline CDR1 reads SEHNR; CDR2 reads FQNEAQ (reference sequence). The V gene end was trimmed by 0 bases and the J gene end by 5 bases; junction bases not matched to a gene: 4. The CDR3 is 15 amino acids. CDR3 region: CASSLALAGSETQYF. In DNA, the CDR3 is TGTGCCAGCAGCTTAGCGCTAGCGGGGAGTGAGACCCAGTACTTC.

This clone was picked up a small number of times. The chain employs TRBV5-1 and TRBJ2-1; 14 nucleotides match TRBD2. The V and J ends lost 3 bases and 0 bases, in that order; junction bases with no gene match: 8. Germline lookup yields CDR1 SGHRS and CDR2 YFSETQ. CDR3 length equals 19 residues. CDR3 DNA: TGCGCCAGCAGCTGGCTGGGACTAGCGGGAGCAGTCTCCTACAATGAGCAGTTCTTC. This gives the protein CASSWLGLAGAVSYNEQFF.

This clone was seen only a few times. The junction departs from the called germline gene at one end, perhaps through a read error. The V gene is TRBV19, the J gene TRBJ2-7; tentative D call: TRBD1 (6 bases). The CDR3 spans 14 residues. In germline, CDR1 is LNHDA, CDR2 SQIVND (reference sequence). Here the CDR3 DNA reads TGTGCCAGCAGTATAGTTGGGGGCACCTACGAGCAGTACTTC. Protein product: CASSIVGGTYEQYF. The full variable domain, its missing parts supplied by reference TRBV19 and TRBJ2-7, is DGGITQSPKYLFRKEGQNVTLSCEQNLNHDAMYWYRQDPGQGLRLIYYSQIVNDFQKGDIAEGYSVSREKKESFPLTVTSAQKNPTAFYLCASSIVGGTYEQYFGPGTRLTVT.

The gene calls are TRBV19 and TRBJ1-6, with D unclear. There are 16 residues in the CDR3. Germline assignment: CDR1 LNHDA and CDR2 SQIVND (reference sequence). V was trimmed by 3 bases and J by 0 bases, leaving 9 bases between them. The CDR3 nucleotides are TGTGCCAGTAGTATGGTTTCGGGCTCCTATAATTCACCCCTCCACTTT. Translation: CASSMVSGSYNSPLHF.

This clone showed up just a few times. This chain uses TRBV6-5 with TRBJ2-7; 8 bases line up with TRBD2. V was clipped by 6 bases and J by 3 bases; unmatched bases: 7. The CDR3 is 14 residues long. Germline loops: CDR1 MNHEY, CDR2 SVGAGI. The DNA for the CDR3 is TGTGCCAGCAGCCCAGCGGGAGCATTCTACGAGCAGTACTTC. Translated: CASSPAGAFYEQYF.

The rearrangement uses TRBV10-3 and TRBJ2-5; D might be TRBD2 (6 bases). The germline gives CDR1 ENHRY, CDR2 SYGVKD. V shed 2 bases and J shed 1 base, with 8 bases lying between them. CDR3 length: 14 amino acids. CDR3 sequence (DNA): TGTGCCATCAGTGAGGGGGGGAGCCAAGAGACCCAGTACTTC. Translating gives CAISEGGSQETQYF.

The rearrangement uses TRBV29-1 and TRBJ2-3; TRBD2 agrees at 13 bases. This CDR3 is built from 15 residues. Germline V gives CDR1 SQVTM, CDR2 ANQGSEA. Trimming cost V 3 bases and J 2 bases; bases outside gene matches: 2. CDR3 sequence (DNA): TGCAGCGTTGAGACTAGCGGGGGGCACACAGATACGCAGTATTTT. Translating it yields CSVETSGGHTDTQYF.

This sequence joins TRBV29-1 and TRBJ2-5, with a tentative D call TRBD2 (5 bases). The CDR3 spans 13 residues. V was shortened by 0 bases and J by 3 bases, with 8 bases between the two germline ends. Germline-derived CDR1 and CDR2 are SQVTM and ANQGSEA. This CDR3 reads CSVEDSAEETQYF. Here the CDR3 DNA reads TGCAGCGTTGAAGATTCAGCGGAAGAGACCCAGTACTTC.

The chain has TRBV6-5 and TRBJ1-4; a possible D gene is TRBD1 (5 bases). V lost 1 base to trimming and J lost 6 bases, with 9 bases between them. The length of the CDR3 is 14 residues. From germline, CDR1 is MNHEY and CDR2 SVGAGI. The CDR3 is CASSYYRTHEKLFF. The CDR3 DNA is TGTGCCAGCAGTTACTACAGGACACATGAAAAACTGTTTTTT.

This clone was counted a few times. The chain employs TRBV14 and TRBJ2-3; D is unresolved. The germline CDR1 and CDR2 sequences are SGHDN and FVKESK. The V end lost 8 bases, the J end lost 4 bases, and 10 bases lay between the germline ends. The CDR3 contains 12 residues. The DNA of the CDR3 is TGTGCCAGCGGACGGAATCCAGATACGCAGTATTTT. This sequence encodes CASGRNPDTQYF.

This clone has a handful of counts. The chain recombines TRBV7-2 with TRBJ2-2, with 7 bases matching TRBD2. CDR3 length: 16 amino acids. Germline assignment: CDR1 SGHTA and CDR2 FQGNSA. J was trimmed by 0 bases and V by 5 bases; bases with no gene match: 6. The CDR3 here is CASSLSGTTNTGELFF. Written as DNA, the CDR3 is TGTGCCAGCAGCCTCTCCGGGACTACGAACACCGGGGAGCTGTTTTTT.

This clone was counted between two and nine times. This chain connects TRBV30 to TRBJ1-2, with unresolved D. CDR1 GTSNPN and CDR2 SVGIG come from the germline V gene (reference sequence). The germline V and J ends were trimmed by 1 base and 7 bases, with 13 bases remaining between them. The CDR3 totals 13 residues. CDR3 loop: CAWSEKVFSGYTF. As DNA, the CDR3 is TGTGCCTGGAGTGAGAAGGTATTTAGTGGCTACACCTTC.

This clone was counted only a few times. The chain uses TRBV7-2 and TRBJ2-6, with D perhaps TRBD1 (6 bases). Germline CDR1 and CDR2: SGHTA and FQGNSA. V gave up 5 bases and J gave up 0 bases, with 11 bases separating them. This CDR3 is built from 16 residues. For the CDR3, the DNA is TGTGCCAGCAGCCCTAGGGGGACCTCTGGGGCCAACGTCCTGACTTTC. Amino acids: CASSPRGTSGANVLTF.

Only a few counts were recorded for this clone. The chain couples TRBV2 to TRBJ2-1; D is undetermined. Germline CDR1 SNHLY, CDR2 FYNNEI. The CDR3 runs to 9 residues. The V gene lost 10 bases and the J gene lost 12 bases, with 10 bases spanning the gap. The CDR3 DNA is TGTGCCACCCGGAGTCTGCAGTTCTTC. Protein: CATRSLQFF.

The CDR3 bases are TGTGCCAGCAGCTTAGCAGGGGGGAACACTGAAGCTTTCTTT. Amino acids: CASSLAGGNTEAFF. The V gene is TRBV7-9, the J gene TRBJ1-1; maybe TRBD1 (6 bases). Trimming removed 0 bases from V and 1 base from J, with 6 bases in between. This CDR3 region has 14 residues. In germline, CDR1 is SEHNR, CDR2 FQNEAQ (reference sequence).

The table lists this clone with a few counts. The V call is TRBV28, the J call TRBJ1-4, with 10 bases fitting TRBD1. After removal of 3 bases from V and 0 bases from J, the junction contained 4 bases not matched to a gene. The CDR3 totals 17 residues. Germline loops: CDR1 MDHEN, CDR2 SYDVKM. CDR3 DNA sequence: TGTGCCAGCAGTTTCCTTGGGACAGGGGCAACTAATGAAAAACTGTTTTTT. This encodes CASSFLGTGATNEKLFF.

In this sample, this clone turned up a few times. V usage is TRBV28 and J usage is TRBJ2-7; 9 bases line up with TRBD1. With 4 bases clipped from V and 3 bases from J, the junction kept 10 bases outside the gene matches. Germline assignment: CDR1 MDHEN and CDR2 SYDVKM. The CDR3 covers 16 residues. CDR3 in DNA: TGTGCCAGCAGTTCCCTGGGACAGGGAGCTTTCTACGAGCAGTACTTC. Translation: CASSSLGQGAFYEQYF.

The chain couples TRBV30 to TRBJ1-3; the D is unclear. V gave up 2 bases and J gave up 4 bases, with 12 bases separating them. CDR1 is GTSNPN and CDR2 is SVGIG in the germline V gene (reference sequence). The CDR3 spans 14 residues. The CDR3 reads CAWSTATYGNTIYF. For the CDR3, the DNA is TGTGCCTGGAGTACGGCCACGTACGGAAACACCATATATTTT. Full variable domain (missing parts from reference TRBV30 and TRBJ1-3): SQTIHQWPATLVQPVGSPLSLECTVEGTSNPNLYWYRQAAGRGLQLLFYSVGIGQISSEVPQNLSASRPQDRQFILSSKKLLLSDSGFYLCAWSTATYGNTIYFGEGSWLTVV.

This clone was detected only a few times. The chain combines TRBV7-9 with TRBJ1-1, with D uncertain. Looked up from germline, CDR1 is SEHNR and CDR2 is FQNEAQ (reference sequence). V was pared by 2 bases and J by 1 base, with 8 bases between. The CDR3 extends over 14 amino acids. CDR3 loop: CASSLQQENTEAFF. CDR3 DNA sequence: TGTGCCAGCAGCTTACAACAAGAGAACACTGAAGCTTTCTTT.

The rearrangement joins TRBV30 to TRBJ1-1; a weak D match, TRBD1 (5 bases). The length of the CDR3 is 14 residues. The germline V gene encodes CDR1 GTSNPN and CDR2 SVGIG (reference sequence). V was shortened by 0 bases and J by 5 bases, with 13 bases between the two germline ends. CDR3 amino acids: CAWSVWAEGTEAFF. The CDR3 region has the DNA TGTGCCTGGAGTGTTTGGGCGGAGGGGACTGAAGCTTTCTTT. Combining the CDR3 with reference TRBV30 and TRBJ1-1 gives the whole variable domain SQTIHQWPATLVQPVGSPLSLECTVEGTSNPNLYWYRQAAGRGLQLLFYSVGIGQISSEVPQNLSASRPQDRQFILSSKKLLLSDSGFYLCAWSVWAEGTEAFFGQGTRLTVV.

The chain has TRBV4-1 and TRBJ1-4; no definite D call. CDR1 and CDR2 (germline): MGHRA, YSYEKL. The CDR3 spans 15 residues. The V gene lost 5 bases and the J gene lost 0 bases, with 10 bases spanning the gap. CDR3 amino acids: CASSKTGATNEKLFF. The CDR3 nucleotides are TGCGCCAGCAGCAAAACGGGTGCAACTAATGAAAAACTGTTTTTT.

This clone was counted only a few times. The rearrangement uses TRBV2 and TRBJ2-5, with D perhaps being TRBD1 or TRBD2 (6 bases each). The CDR3 is made up of 12 amino acids. Trimming removed 7 bases at V and 4 bases at J, with 10 bases between. Germline CDR1 and CDR2: SNHLY and FYNNEI. The CDR3 coding sequence is TGTGCCAGCAAGGGGGGAGCAGAGACCCAGTACTTC. Amino acids: CASKGGAETQYF. Combining the CDR3 with reference TRBV2 and TRBJ2-5 gives the whole variable domain EPEVTQTPSHQVTQMGQEVILRCVPISNHLYFYWYRQILGQKVEFLVSFYNNEISEKSEIFDDQFSVERPDGSNFTLKIRSTKLEDSAMYFCASKGGAETQYFGPGTRLLVL.